This T cell receptor beta chain was obtained from a study of cytomegalovirus exposure and HLA in healthy donors (TCRdb year 2017). Study-wide context: According to an earlier analysis of 587 of the donors, 200 million or so T cells yielded 90 million to 130 million unique TCR beta sequences and around 300 Gb of sequence data. The study was designed to test whether signatures of past pathogen exposure could be identified by cataloging public T cell receptors. Class I and class II HLA loci were covered by the typing at four-digit resolution. Donor age, sex, ethnicity and CMV serostatus were compiled alongside the repertoire data. Rather than using new phenotypic data, the later analysis identified candidate immune exposures from TCR beta sequences and from how often those sequences occurred across donors. Typing coverage differed by locus: A, B, C, DRB1 and DQB1 were typed in roughly 629-630 donors, DQA1 in 522, DPA1 in 600 to 610, and DPB1 in approximately 450. All discovery cohort repertoires had been generated using a single sequencing platform. The genetic ancestry cluster associated with self-reported Caucasian donors included 70% to 85% of the 398 genotyped donors. An earlier analysis of 587 of the donors used high-throughput TCR beta sequencing to judge whether each TCR beta V gene segment behaved as functional or pseudogenic. In a later analysis, previously published TCR beta repertoires from about 670 donors were re-analyzed and high-resolution HLA genotyping was added so that TCR occurrence patterns could be studied. In addition to the first cohort of about 650 subjects, a separate validation cohort of approximately 120 different subjects was used. Across about 380 genotyped donors of the cohort, an average of approximately 240,000 unique TCR beta nucleotide sequences per donor were sequenced, and 15% to 20% of those sequences were non-productive. Roughly 300 gigabases of sequencing data and approximately 92 million unique TCR sequences made up an early release that covered about 640 HLA-typed donors. In a later genetic analysis, genome-wide SNP genotypes for about three fifths of the roughly 670 donors were used, and that subset was treated as a discovery cohort. The study used immunosequencing to profile the T cell repertoires of 670 or so subjects and linked those repertoires to cytomegalovirus serostatus. To predict cytomegalovirus infection status, the study brought together high-throughput TCR immunosequencing, statistical association of individual TCRs with disease status, and machine learning. Because of strong linkage in the cohort, five DR-DQ haplotypes were treated as single units for association and clustering.

The cohort consisted of 600 to 700 healthy bone marrow donors. At the time of sampling, every cohort member was nominally healthy, though immune exposures that went unrecorded were likely present. The donor was CMV seronegative and was included in the group of approximately 350 seronegative cohort members. A peripheral blood sample was collected from each donor, and TCR beta sequencing was performed on peripheral blood mononuclear cells. The Qiagen DNeasy Blood Extraction Kit was used to extract genomic DNA from the blood cell samples. Preparation of the library involved the immunoSEQ multiplex PCR assay. For the multiplex PCR, a mixture combining 60 forward primers for TCR Vbeta segments and 13 reverse primers for TCR Jbeta segments was used. Amplification of the CDR3 region of rearranged TCR beta genes was performed with a multiplex PCR assay on genomic DNA. On the Illumina HiSeq System, the amplified TCR beta libraries were sequenced as 87-base-pair reads. The paper's processing steps were these. A later analysis counted approximately 76 million unique TCR beta chains across the 550 to 750 repertoires, and about 10 million of these chains were shared by at least two donors. A nearest-neighbor algorithm error-corrected the raw reads and collapsed the reads into unique sequences, merging closely related sequences to remove PCR and sequencing errors. Alignment of CDR3 sequences to IMGT reference sequences was used to assign V, D and J gene segments. For a sequence to be retained, at least a six-nucleotide match to both a V gene segment and a J gene segment was required. A rearrangement counted as productive if the CDR3 had no stop codons and remained in frame with V and J, and every other rearrangement counted as non-productive. Following IMGT convention, CDR3 was defined as the stretch from the second conserved V-encoded cysteine to the conserved J-encoded phenylalanine. The earlier analysis of about 560 of the donors excluded any sequence lacking an unambiguous match to a single V gene segment. An earlier analysis of 500 to 600 of the donors classified V segments as functional when productive rearrangements were above 56.7% and as segregating when the standard deviation between donors was above 5%. A statistical classification framework was built to diagnose cytomegalovirus status from the catalog of TCR beta chain sequences. In a later analysis, V and J genes were assigned by comparing TCR nucleotide sequences against IMGT/GENE-DB human TR gene sequences. Using the TCRdist pipeline, a later analysis assigned CDR3 sequences along with most-parsimonious VDJ recombination scenarios. In a later analysis, each TCR beta chain was defined by its CDR3 amino acid sequence together with its V-gene family, and reads without a unique V-gene family were excluded. To address suspected cross-contamination and a sequencing artifact, a later analysis removed 592 highly shared, low-generation-probability nucleotide sequences. In a later analysis, a clonal expansion index was calculated for each public chain from normalized within-repertoire ranks of inferred template counts. Generation probabilities in a later analysis came from a VDJ recombination model fitted to out-of-frame rearrangements, and those results were checked against IGoR. In a later analysis, hypergeometric tests were used to score TCR-TCR, TCR-HLA and TCR-CMV co-occurrence, with a repertoire-size bias correction applied to TCR pairs. False discovery rates were estimated in a later analysis by permuting HLA or CMV assignments 20 times. A later analysis grouped co-occurring TCRs with DBSCAN, adding TCRdist sequence similarity when clustering within HLA-allele-positive subsets. Repertoires with fewer than 30,000 or more than 120,000 public chains, plus five repertoires with anomalous nucleotide sharing, were excluded from co-occurrence clustering. The table comes from immuneACCESS by way of TCRdb, which keeps in-frame sequences with V and J called. Part of the clones is missing from these tables; in studies checked, under half for an unresolved V gene and the rest for unknown reasons. The DNA was the basis for D and trimming; V, J and clone size are from that table. In all, the sample holds fewer than 200,000 clones, and approximately 81% of those were seen once. The top ten constitute approximately 0.8% of the sample.

V loses 2 bases, J loses 1 base, and the germline ends lie 7 bases apart. CDR1 SGHRS and CDR2 YFSETQ are derived from the germline V gene. From the cysteine through the phenylalanine, the CDR3 covers 13 amino acids. Just the 39-base CDR3 DNA is kept, in frame starting at base 1. As concerns this clone: Which antigen it targets is not known. The input lacks base qualities; no much larger clone sits a single base away.

General findings and caveats noted by the study authors: According to a later analysis, parvovirus B19, influenza, CMV and Epstein-Barr virus appeared linked to several top co-occurrence clusters. V-gene and J-gene trimming of TCR beta chains was associated with a missense DCLRE1C variant in a later genetic analysis, and the association was replicated in an independent cohort. Most TCR sequences were seen in very few donors, while some public TCRs were found in many individuals. Some IMGT-functional V segments, including TRBV6-2 and TRBV6-3, could not be told apart with the 87-base-pair reads, so those segments were excluded. Three of the identified cytomegalovirus-associated TCR beta chains were confirmed in vitro to be specific for cytomegalovirus antigens. In the study, about 150 TCR beta chains were listed as associated with cytomegalovirus. In a later analysis, TCR association rates were found to vary across HLA loci, with the most associated TCRs seen for DRB1 alleles and the fewest for HLA-C alleles. Compared with equally common non-associated chains, HLA-associated TCR beta chains in a later analysis were more clonally expanded and had lower generation probabilities. At a false discovery rate of 0.05, a later analysis linked 16,951 TCR beta sequences to specific HLA alleles. Roughly uniform sequencing depth across donors was assumed in presence/absence analyses, although this assumption may not hold. The cohort was sequenced for TCR beta chains only, and without alpha or paired-chain data the features that could be detected were limited. Broadly in line with IMGT annotations, most TCR beta V segments showed up in productive rearrangements about 90% or about 30% of the time in an earlier analysis of 587 of the donors. Linkage disequilibrium might explain the correlated functional status among segregating V segments, but an unknown experimental factor could not be excluded. The earlier analysis of some 560 of the donors excluded some 15 rarely observed V segments, including chromosome 9 orphons, because counts were too low. In both the original and validation cohorts, the classifier was reported to diagnose cytomegalovirus status with high specificity and sensitivity. The authors suggested that the approach could potentially be generalized to other disease states and immunological phenotypes. For the cohort, immune exposure information was limited to CMV serostatus. A further reported finding was that TCR beta sequences accurately predicted the HLA-A and HLA-B alleles for most subjects in the first cohort. Because HLA typing was unavailable for some donors at each locus, only the typed subset was used in association tests. A later analysis found that most CMV-associated TCR beta chains appeared HLA-restricted, with HLA associations seemingly driven largely by CMV exposure. Assigning TCR associations to individual alleles was difficult when HLA alleles, especially DR and DQ, strongly co-occurred. In a later genetic analysis, fewer N-insertions in productive TCRs were reported among donors in an Asian-associated ancestry cluster than the roughly 700-donor mean. A cluster of highly shared sequence variants was judged likely to be a technical artifact of the sequencing pipeline.

This receptor was obtained from a young woman in good health and CMV-seronegative. This chain joins TRBV5-1 to TRBJ2-7; TRBD2 is possibly the D segment (6 matching bases). The source material was PBMCs. DNA sequence: TGCGCCAGCAGCTTACGGGGGTCCTACGAGCAGTACTTC. It codes for CASSLRGSYEQYF.